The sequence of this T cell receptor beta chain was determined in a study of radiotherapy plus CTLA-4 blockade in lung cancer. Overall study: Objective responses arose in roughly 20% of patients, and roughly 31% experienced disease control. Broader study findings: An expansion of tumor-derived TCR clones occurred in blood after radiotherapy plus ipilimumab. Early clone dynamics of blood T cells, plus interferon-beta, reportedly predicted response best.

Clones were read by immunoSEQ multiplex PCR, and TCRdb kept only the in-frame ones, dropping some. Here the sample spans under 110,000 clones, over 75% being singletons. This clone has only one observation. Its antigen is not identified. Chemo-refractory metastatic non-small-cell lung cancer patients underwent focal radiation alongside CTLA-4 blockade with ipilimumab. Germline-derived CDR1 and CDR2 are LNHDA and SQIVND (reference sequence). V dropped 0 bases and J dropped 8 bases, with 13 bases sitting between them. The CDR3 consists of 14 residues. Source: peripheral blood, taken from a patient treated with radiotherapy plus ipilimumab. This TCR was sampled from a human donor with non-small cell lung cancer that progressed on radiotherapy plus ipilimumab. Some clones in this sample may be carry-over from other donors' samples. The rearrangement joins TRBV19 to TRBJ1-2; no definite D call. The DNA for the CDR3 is TGTGCCAGTAGTATAGATCTCGAGAGCGAGGGCTACACCTTC. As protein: CASSIDLESEGYTF.